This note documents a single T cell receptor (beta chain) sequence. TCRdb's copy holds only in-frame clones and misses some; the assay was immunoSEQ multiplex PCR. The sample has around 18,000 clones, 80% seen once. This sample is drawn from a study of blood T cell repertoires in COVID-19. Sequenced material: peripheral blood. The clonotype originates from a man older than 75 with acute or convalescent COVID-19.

CDR3 in DNA: TGTGCCAGCAGCCGAGACAGGGCCTTGAGGGATGAGCAGTTCTTC. This translates into CASSRDRALRDEQFF. V and J are TRBV7-3 and TRBJ2-1, with 7 bases aligning to TRBD1. The junction had 12 bases not matched to a gene; V was cut back by 5 bases and J by 8 bases. This CDR3 contains 15 residues. From germline, CDR1 is SGHTA and CDR2 FQGTGA.